In this sample, the clone carrying this TCR beta chain turned up many times. No antigen is known for it. This entry comes from a study of T cells after yellow fever vaccination. Findings and limits, study-wide: Contaminants from the bulk population, in the form of abundant clonotypes, could be found in FACS-sorted repertoires. Most primary-vaccination clones recurred post-booster (about 96% CD4, roughly 90% CD8). The secondary response showed a weaker magnitude and a faster peak, day 5 versus 15.

CDR1 is DFQATT and CDR2 is SNEGSKA in the germline V gene (reference sequence). V dropped 0 bases and J dropped 0 bases, with 10 bases sitting between them. This CDR3 spans 15 amino acids. A universal primer site and UMIs were added as TCR cDNA was made by 5'RACE template switching. A single record per CDR3 protein comes from TCRdb applying MiXCR to the 5' RACE reads. The sample shows around 320,000 distinct CDR3 sequences, about 10% of them seen only once. Material: CD4+ T cells sorted from PBMCs, obtained 45 days after the yellow fever booster vaccination. This TCR was recovered from a man younger than 35 who received the YFV17D yellow fever vaccine. This chain links TRBV20-1 with TRBJ2-3, with D unclear. This chain's CDR3 is CSARDRDRSTDTQYF. The CDR3 nucleotides read TGCAGTGCTAGAGATAGAGACCGAAGCACAGATACGCAGTATTTT.